These 3 T cell receptor beta chains share one sample of origin, sequenced in a study of T-cell memory formation after mild COVID-19 (dated by TCRdb to the early 2020s). Preparation of the library involved 5' RACE. TCRdb records Illumina NovaSeq 6000 as the sequencer. In TCRdb, the public reads were trimmed at Q25 with fastp and aligned with MiXCR, with productive beta chains retained. Rows are combined by CDR3 protein, so each entry shows the most common genes and DNA. Across this sample there are approximately 410,000 distinct CDR3 sequences, with more than 20% seen only once. The top ten hold around 14% of the sample. Input material: PBMCs or a T cell subset sorted from them (not recorded which). These receptors originate from an adult woman who had mild COVID-19 (a few samples of this study predate the infection). The sample titles of this study are shuffled in the database, so cell type and time point are left out; the donor was told from shared clones.

This chain uses TRBV6-5 with TRBJ1-2; D perhaps matches TRBD1 (5 bases). CDR1 and CDR2 (germline): MNHEY, SVGAGI. This CDR3 contains 15 residues. V gave up 6 bases and J gave up 2 bases, with 16 bases separating them. The CDR3 DNA reads TGTGCCAGCAGCCGCGGAGACGGGGGGAACTATGGCTACACCTTC. Translated: CASSRGDGGNYGYTF.

A remark on this clonotype: As the CDR3 is not closed by the conserved phenylalanine or tryptophan, this likely results from a read error. The chain joins TRBV5-1 to TRBJ2-1, with 13 bases aligning to TRBD2. The CDR3 length is 16 residues. Losses at the gene ends were 4 bases for V and 4 bases for J; bases not matched to a gene: 5. Germline V lookup: CDR1 SGHRS, CDR2 YFSETQ. The CDR3 region has the DNA TGCGCCAGCAGCAGGACTAGCGGGGGACGATACAATGAGCAGTTCTTA. Its protein is CASSRTSGGRYNEQFL.

A few counts support this clonotype. The gene calls are TRBV29-1 and TRBJ1-3; unclear D gene. Trimming pared 6 bases from V and 2 bases from J, leaving 14 bases between. Germline assignment: CDR1 SQVTM and CDR2 ANQGSEA. This CDR3 is built from 14 residues. CDR3 sequence: CSVARGQAGNTIYF. The CDR3 DNA reads TGCAGCGTAGCAAGAGGCCAGGCTGGAAACACCATATATTTT.